These 25 T cell receptor beta chains came from one sample sequenced in a study of tumor and adjacent non-tumor tissue in lung cancer. A modified ARM-PCR protocol with three rounds of nested PCR amplified TCRbeta. MiXCR, run by TCRdb on the multiplex PCR reads, gives a single entry per CDR3 protein. The table has 76,000 or so distinct CDR3 sequences, approximately 68% seen once. No cell sorting was done before RNA was extracted from the tissue. The material sequenced was lung tumor tissue. These receptors were taken from a woman between 65 and 79 years old with non-small cell lung cancer.

The chain has TRBV4-1 and TRBJ2-7; D tentatively reads TRBD1 or TRBD2 (5 bases each). CDR1 and CDR2 (germline): MGHRA, YSYEKL. The V gene lost 4 bases and the J gene lost 0 bases, with 10 bases spanning the gap. CDR3 length: 14 amino acids. The CDR3, as DNA: TGCGCCAGCAGCCCACGGGACGACTCCTACGAGCAGTACTTC. It specifies CASSPRDDSYEQYF.

A remark on this clonotype: An end of the junction differs from the germline gene, which may be a read error. This sequence joins TRBV5-6 and TRBJ2-3; weak D call: TRBD2 (6 bases). The germline V gene encodes CDR1 SGHDT and CDR2 YYEEEE. This CDR3 spans 16 amino acids. Here the CDR3 reads CVSIPTEGPSTDTQYF. CDR3 DNA: TGTGTCAGCATCCCGACGGAGGGACCGAGCACAGATACGCAGTATTTT. Variable domain in full (rest from reference TRBV5-6 and TRBJ2-3): DAGVTQSPTHLIKTRGQQVTLRCSPKSGHDTVSWYQQALGQGPQFIFQYYEEEERQRGNFPDRFSGHQFPNYSSELNVNALLLGDSALYLCVSIPTEGPSTDTQYFGPGTRLTVL.

This clonotype appeared a few times. A much larger clone lies one base from this, so it may be a read error. The CDR3 sequence is CTATGEANYGYTF. The CDR3 coding sequence is TGCACTGCTACAGGGGAAGCTAACTATGGCTACACCTTC. This sequence joins TRBV20-1 and TRBJ1-2, with TRBD1 identical over 7 bases. This CDR3 contains 13 residues. The germline gives CDR1 DFQATT, CDR2 SNEGSKA (reference sequence).

A note on this clonotype: At one of its ends the junction is not consistent with the germline gene, which may arise from a read error. The chain carries TRBV5-6 and TRBJ2-7; the D gene is possibly TRBD2 (5 bases). Germline lookup yields CDR1 SGHDT and CDR2 YYEEEE. The CDR3 spans 15 residues. The CDR3 DNA follows: TGTGCCAGCAGCCCTTGGTGGGAGTCGATTTACGAGCAATACTTC. It codes for CASSPWWESIYEQYF.

This clonotype was seen at least ten times. This chain uses TRBV28 with TRBJ1-1; 7 bases match TRBD1. Germline V gene lookup returns CDR1 MDHEN and CDR2 SYDVKM. This CDR3 is 14 amino acids long. The V and J ends lost 5 bases and 3 bases, in that order; junction bases with no gene match: 6. CDR3: CASSRDRDDTEAFF. DNA for the CDR3: TGTGCCAGCAGTCGTGACAGGGACGACACTGAAGCTTTCTTT.

On this clonotype: One base away lies a much larger clone, so this may be a sequencing read error. The chain is built from TRBV5-6 and TRBJ1-5; D unresolved. The germline V gene encodes CDR1 SGHDT and CDR2 YYEEEE. Trimming pared 1 base from V and 3 bases from J, leaving 8 bases between. This CDR3 has 14 amino acids. The CDR3 spells CASSLFGNNQPQHF. As DNA, the CDR3 is TGTGCCAGCAGCTTGTTCGGGAACAATCAGCCCCAGCATTTT.

The sample holds a few counts of this clonotype. Being one base from a much bigger clone, this may be a read error. The V gene is TRBV6-5, the J gene TRBJ1-1; the D is unclear. The CDR3 runs 12 residues. The ends were cut back, 8 bases at V and 6 bases at J, with 13 bases in the middle. CDR1 MNHEY and CDR2 SVGAGI come from the germline V gene. CDR3 amino acids: CASPKGSPEAFF. The CDR3 region has the DNA TGTGCCAGCCCCAAGGGCAGCCCTGAAGCTTTCTTT.

As for this clonotype: A much larger clone lies a single base off, so this may be a read error. This chain links TRBV11-2 with TRBJ2-5; 8 bases match TRBD1. The length of the CDR3 is 16 residues. Germline CDR1 is SGHAT and CDR2 is FQNNGV. The CDR3 here is CASSLQGAVGRETQCF. DNA for the CDR3: TGTGCCAGCAGCTTACAGGGGGCGGTGGGGCGAGAGACCCAGTGCTTC. Full variable domain (missing parts from reference TRBV11-2 and TRBJ2-5): EAGVAQSPRYKIIEKRQSVAFWCNPISGHATLYWYQQILGQGPKLLIQFQNNGVVDDSQLPKDRFSAERLKGVDSTLKIQPAKLEDSAVYLCASSLQGAVGRETQCFGPGTRLLVL.

This clonotype was seen many times. The V gene is TRBV14, the J gene TRBJ2-5, with 10 bases lining up with TRBD2. The V gene's germline CDR1 is SGHDN and CDR2 FVKESK. J was trimmed by 7 bases and V by 1 base; bases with no gene match: 15. This CDR3 has 18 amino acids. The CDR3 nucleotides read TGTGCCAGCAGCCAAGCGGTCCTCGGACTAGCGGACCCTGGGACCCAGTACTTC. Protein product: CASSQAVLGLADPGTQYF.

Notes on this clonotype: Because the CDR3 is missing its conserved closing phenylalanine or tryptophan, this is likely a read error. V gene TRBV6-6 combines with J gene TRBJ1-2, with 9 bases matching TRBD1. V was clipped by 4 bases and J by 3 bases; unmatched bases: 9. Germline CDR1 reads MNHNY; CDR2 reads SVGAGI (reference sequence). CDR3 length: 16 residues. The CDR3 spells CASSSRDRDDDYGYTS. DNA for the CDR3: TGTGCCAGCAGTTCGCGGGACAGGGATGATGACTATGGCTACACCTCC.

J is TRBJ1-3 and V is TRBV4-2; D call uncertain. V was trimmed by 6 bases and J by 3 bases, leaving 12 bases between them. Germline loops: CDR1 LGHNA, CDR2 YNFKEQ. The CDR3 sequence is 14 residues long. Here the CDR3 reads CASSTQSGGNTIYF. Here the CDR3 DNA reads TGTGCCAGCAGTACACAGAGTGGTGGAAACACCATATATTTT.

The rearrangement uses TRBV5-1 and TRBJ2-1, with 11 nucleotides matching TRBD2. The CDR3 covers 16 residues. Germline values: CDR1 SGHRS, CDR2 YFSETQ. V lost 4 bases and J lost 8; bases outside the gene matches: 11. This CDR3 is CASSRSTSGILDEQFF. The CDR3 DNA reads TGCGCCAGCAGCAGGTCGACTAGCGGGATATTGGATGAGCAGTTCTTC.

This clonotype was picked up a small number of times. A much larger clone differs by one base, so this may be a read error. The V call is TRBV6-5, the J call TRBJ1-4, with 8 positions matching TRBD1. The CDR3 consists of 15 residues. Germline CDR1 reads MNHEY; CDR2 reads SVGAGI. The chain's CDR3 is CASSYSGTGGEKLLF. CDR3 coding DNA: TGTGCCAGCAGTTACTCTGGGACAGGAGGGGAAAAACTGCTTTTT.

Details on this clonotype: A much larger clone lies one base from this, so it may be a read error. The rearrangement joins TRBV6-1 to TRBJ1-5; no firm D call. This CDR3 contains 14 residues. Germline assignment: CDR1 MNHNS and CDR2 SASEGT. This CDR3 reads CASSTDGSNRPQHF. DNA for the CDR3: TGTGCCAGCAGTACGGACGGTAGCAATCGGCCCCAGCATTTT.

To note about this clonotype: In this CDR3 the conserved last residue, phenylalanine or tryptophan, is missing, so a read error is likely. The chain's CDR3 is CASTYGQADNKQFL. The DNA for the CDR3 is TGTGCCAGCACCTACGGACAGGCTGACAATAAGCAGTTCTTA. The chain is built from TRBV12-3 or TRBV12-4 and TRBJ2-1, with 7 bases aligning to TRBD1. The CDR3 length is 14 residues.

Turning to this clonotype: One base away lies a much larger clone, so this may be a sequencing read error. V is TRBV12-3 or TRBV12-4 and J is TRBJ2-2, with 12 positions matching TRBD2. The CDR3 totals 19 residues. The CDR3 loop reads CASSHLSWTSGDYTGEPFF. As DNA, the CDR3 is TGTGCCAGCAGCCACCTAAGCTGGACTAGCGGGGACTACACCGGGGAGCCGTTTTTT.

This chain joins TRBV13 and TRBJ1-1, with 7 bases aligning to TRBD1. Germline-derived CDR1 and CDR2 are PRHDT and FYEKMQ (reference sequence). The CDR3 is made up of 16 amino acids. Trimming cost V 3 bases and J 3 bases; bases outside gene matches: 10. The CDR3: CASSFSEGAVDTEAFF. In nucleotides, the CDR3 is TGTGCCAGCAGCTTTTCTGAGGGGGCCGTGGACACTGAAGCTTTCTTT.

In regard to this clonotype: At one end the junction does not follow the germline gene, possibly because of a read error. J is TRBJ2-5 and V is TRBV6-5; D remains unclear. The CDR3 has 12 residues. The germline V gene has CDR1 MNHEY and CDR2 SVGAGI. The CDR3 loop reads CASVPVQETLYF. The DNA of the CDR3 is TGTGCCAGCGTCCCCGTACAAGAGACCCTGTACTTC.

About this clonotype itself: A clone one base away is much larger, so this may be a read error. The rearrangement joins TRBV5-1 to TRBJ2-1; tentatively, D is TRBD2 (5 bases). Per germline, CDR1 SGHRS and CDR2 YFSETQ. The CDR3 extends over 15 amino acids. CDR3 nucleotides: TGCGCCAGCAGCTTAGGAGGAGGTGGGAATAATGAGCAGTCCTTC. This translates into CASSLGGGGNNEQSF.

About this clonotype itself: Given a much more abundant clone one base away, this may be a read error. The CDR3 sequence is CAALGTHATEAFF. CDR3 bases: TGTGCCGCATTAGGAACTCACGCCACTGAAGCTTTCTTT. This rearrangement joins TRBV28 to TRBJ1-1; D unclear. The CDR3 spans 13 residues. Looked up from germline, CDR1 is MDHEN and CDR2 is SYDVKM. Deletions cut 11 bases from V and 4 bases from J, with 17 bases between.

The chain has TRBV29-1 and TRBJ2-3; D remains unclear. Germline loops: CDR1 SQVTM, CDR2 ANQGSEA. V was pared by 7 bases and J by 3 bases, with 20 bases between. The CDR3 extends over 15 amino acids. The CDR3 DNA follows: TGCAGCGGCTATCTATCGCGACGAAGAACAGATACGCAGTATTTT. Its protein is CSGYLSRRRTDTQYF.

A word on this clonotype: This may stem from a read error, because a much larger clone lies one nucleotide away. The chain is built from TRBV24-1 and TRBJ2-7, with 9 nucleotides matching TRBD2. The CDR3 runs to 16 residues. Per the germline V gene, CDR1 is KGHDR and CDR2 is SFDVKD. Trimming took 5 bases from V and 1 from J; bases not matched to a gene: 8. CDR3 amino acids: CATSAPGAGGSYEQYF. The CDR3, as DNA: TGTGCCACCAGTGCCCCTGGAGCGGGAGGATCCTACGAGCAGTACTTC.

As to this clonotype: The junction shows a germline mismatch at one end, possibly a read error. The V call is TRBV7-8, the J call TRBJ2-1, with 10 bases that match TRBD1. The CDR3 spans 16 residues. Looked up from germline, CDR1 is SGHVS and CDR2 is FQNEAQ. CDR3 DNA: TGTGCCAGCAGCTTAGGGGGACAGGGGTCTTACAATAAGCAGTTCTTC. Protein product: CASSLGGQGSYNKQFF.

Regarding this clonotype: One end of the junction does not line up with germline, which may come from a read error. The chain couples TRBV10-1 to TRBJ2-7; a weak D match, TRBD1 (5 bases). Germline CDR1 is WNHNN and CDR2 is SYGVQD (reference sequence). CDR3 size: 13 residues. The CDR3 DNA is TGCGCCAGCAGGCCCGAACAGGTGAGCGAGAAGTACTTC. It yields the protein CASRPEQVSEKYF.

The table lists this clonotype with many counts. The chain joins TRBV5-5 to TRBJ2-2, with D unresolved. Trimming removed 0 bases from V and 6 bases from J, with 15 bases in between. Germline lookup yields CDR1 SGHKS and CDR2 YYEKEE (reference sequence). The CDR3 has 16 amino acids. The CDR3 coding sequence is TGTGCCAGCAGCTTGGCAGGTTCTGGGCGCCCCGGGGAGCTGTTTTTT. It translates to CASSLAGSGRPGELFF.